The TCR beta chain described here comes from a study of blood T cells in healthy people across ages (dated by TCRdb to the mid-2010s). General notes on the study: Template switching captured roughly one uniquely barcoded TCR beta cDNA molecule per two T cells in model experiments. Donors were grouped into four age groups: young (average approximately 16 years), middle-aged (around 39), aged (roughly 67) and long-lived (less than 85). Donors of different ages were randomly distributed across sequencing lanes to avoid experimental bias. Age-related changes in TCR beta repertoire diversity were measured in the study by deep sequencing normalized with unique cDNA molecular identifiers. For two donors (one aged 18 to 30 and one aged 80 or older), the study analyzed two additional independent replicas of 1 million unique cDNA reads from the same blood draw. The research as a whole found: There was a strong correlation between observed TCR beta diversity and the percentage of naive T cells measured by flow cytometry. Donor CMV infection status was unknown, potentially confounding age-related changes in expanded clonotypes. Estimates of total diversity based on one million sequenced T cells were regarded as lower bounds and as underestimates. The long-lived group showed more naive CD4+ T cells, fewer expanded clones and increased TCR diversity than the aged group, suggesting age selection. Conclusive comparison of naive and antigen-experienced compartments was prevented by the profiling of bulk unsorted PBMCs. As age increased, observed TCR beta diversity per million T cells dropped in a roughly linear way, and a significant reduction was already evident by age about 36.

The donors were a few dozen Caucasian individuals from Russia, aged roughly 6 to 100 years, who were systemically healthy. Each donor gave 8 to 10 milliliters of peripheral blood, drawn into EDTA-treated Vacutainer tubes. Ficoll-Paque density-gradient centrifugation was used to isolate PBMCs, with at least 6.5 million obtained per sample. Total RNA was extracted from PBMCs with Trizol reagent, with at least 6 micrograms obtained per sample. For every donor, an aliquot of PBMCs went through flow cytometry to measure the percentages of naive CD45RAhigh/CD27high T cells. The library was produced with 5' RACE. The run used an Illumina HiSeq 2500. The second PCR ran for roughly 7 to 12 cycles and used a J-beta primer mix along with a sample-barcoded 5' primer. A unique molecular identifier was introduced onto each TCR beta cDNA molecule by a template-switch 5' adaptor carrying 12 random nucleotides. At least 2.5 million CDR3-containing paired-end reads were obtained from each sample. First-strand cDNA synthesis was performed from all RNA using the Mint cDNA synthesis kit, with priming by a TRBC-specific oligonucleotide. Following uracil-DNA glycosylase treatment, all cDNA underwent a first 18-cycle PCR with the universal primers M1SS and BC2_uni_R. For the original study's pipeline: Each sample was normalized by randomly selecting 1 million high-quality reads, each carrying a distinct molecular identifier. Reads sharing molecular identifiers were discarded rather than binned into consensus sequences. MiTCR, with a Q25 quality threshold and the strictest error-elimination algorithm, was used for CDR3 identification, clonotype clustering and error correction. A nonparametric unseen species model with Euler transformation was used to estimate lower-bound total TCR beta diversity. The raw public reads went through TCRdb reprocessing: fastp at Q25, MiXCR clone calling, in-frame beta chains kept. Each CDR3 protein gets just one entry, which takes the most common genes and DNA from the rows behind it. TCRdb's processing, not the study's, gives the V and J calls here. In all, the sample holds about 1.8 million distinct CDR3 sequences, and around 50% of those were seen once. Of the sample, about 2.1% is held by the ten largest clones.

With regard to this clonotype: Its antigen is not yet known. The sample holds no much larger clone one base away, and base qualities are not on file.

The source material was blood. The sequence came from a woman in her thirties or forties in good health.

The bases read TGTGCCAGCAGCCACTTATTAGCGGGCCCCGAGCAGTACTTC. It translates as CASSHLLAGPEQYF. The rearranged segments are TRBV14 and TRBJ2-7; 7 junctional bases match TRBD2. The germline V gene encodes CDR1 SGHDN and CDR2 FVKESK. The germline V end is reduced by 3 bases and the J end by 6 bases; junction bases left unmatched: 8. From cysteine to phenylalanine, the CDR3 is 14 amino acids long. Of the read, only the CDR3 DNA is kept; its 42 bases are in frame from base 1.